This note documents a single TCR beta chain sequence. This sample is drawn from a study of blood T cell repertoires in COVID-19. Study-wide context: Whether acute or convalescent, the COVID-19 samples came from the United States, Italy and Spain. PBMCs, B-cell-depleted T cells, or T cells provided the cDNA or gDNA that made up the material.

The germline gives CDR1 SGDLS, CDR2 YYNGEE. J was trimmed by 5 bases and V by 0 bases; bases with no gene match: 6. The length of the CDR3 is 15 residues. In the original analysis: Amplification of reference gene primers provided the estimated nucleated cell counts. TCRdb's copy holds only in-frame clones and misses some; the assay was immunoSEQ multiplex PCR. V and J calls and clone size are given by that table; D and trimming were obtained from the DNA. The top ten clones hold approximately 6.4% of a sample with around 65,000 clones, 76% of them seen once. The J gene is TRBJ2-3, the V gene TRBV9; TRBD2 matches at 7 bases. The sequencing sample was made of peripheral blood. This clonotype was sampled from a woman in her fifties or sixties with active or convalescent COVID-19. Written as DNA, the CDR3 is TGTGCCAGCAGCGTAGCGGGAGGCGGTAGAGATACGCAGTATTTT. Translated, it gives CASSVAGGGRDTQYF.